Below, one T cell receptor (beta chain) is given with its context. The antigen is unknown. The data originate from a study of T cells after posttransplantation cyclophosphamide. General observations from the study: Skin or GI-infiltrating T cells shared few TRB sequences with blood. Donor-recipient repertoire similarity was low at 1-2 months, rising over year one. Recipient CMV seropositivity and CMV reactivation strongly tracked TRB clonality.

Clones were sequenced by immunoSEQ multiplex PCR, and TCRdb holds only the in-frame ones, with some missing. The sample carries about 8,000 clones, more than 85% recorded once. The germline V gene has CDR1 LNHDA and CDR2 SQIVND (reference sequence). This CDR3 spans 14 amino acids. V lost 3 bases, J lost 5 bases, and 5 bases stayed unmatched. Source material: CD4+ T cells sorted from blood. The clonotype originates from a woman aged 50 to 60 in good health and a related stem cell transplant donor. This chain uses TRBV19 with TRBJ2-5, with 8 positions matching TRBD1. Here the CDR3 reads CASSIGQGRETQYF. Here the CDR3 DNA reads TGTGCCAGTAGTATTGGACAGGGACGGGAGACCCAGTACTTC.